The entry below gives a single T cell receptor beta chain sequence along with its context. Its antigen remains unidentified. V was pared by 4 bases and J by 0 bases, with 11 bases between. CDR3 length: 15 amino acids. CDR1 SGHRS and CDR2 YFSETQ come from the germline V gene. The data belong to a study of vaccination effects on CD4 cells after COVID-19. TCRdb's table, derived via immunoSEQ multiplex PCR, lists solely in-frame clones and lacks some. The repertoire has about 27,000 clones, roughly four fifths of them found once; the top ten carry 1.4%. Before any sequencing was done, the ViraFEST assay used viral peptide pools to expand antigen-specific CD4+ T cells. Culture lasted 10 days before CD4+ T cell isolation. Participants were given two doses of BNT162b2 or mRNA-1273 vaccine.

The material was CD4+ T cells from PBMCs cultured with HCoV-NL63 spike peptides, obtained after COVID-19 vaccination. The receptor comes from a human donor who received a COVID-19 vaccine. Some clones in this sample may be carry-over from other donors' samples. The chain employs TRBV5-1 and TRBJ2-1; D assignment may be TRBD1 or TRBD2 (5 bases each). For the CDR3, the DNA is TGCGCCAGCAGCGTTTCAGGGAGCTCCTACAATGAGCAGTTCTTC. This sequence encodes CASSVSGSSYNEQFF.